The 18 T cell receptor beta chains below were found in one sample sequenced in a study of cytomegalovirus exposure and HLA in healthy donors (dated by TCRdb to between 2016 and 2019). The receptor library was made with the immunoSEQ multiplex PCR assay. For the multiplex PCR, a mixture combining 60 forward primers for TCR Vbeta segments and 13 reverse primers for TCR Jbeta segments was used. TCRdb took this table from immuneACCESS and kept in-frame rearrangements with V and J called. Such tables lack part of the clones; where checked against another copy, unresolved V genes explain under half of the gap, and the rest is unexplained. This sample gives about 90,000 clones in total; 50% to 80% of them show up just once. The top ten constitute roughly 3.9% of the sample. Sequencing used PBMCs. These receptors came from a man aged 25 to 45 in good health and CMV-seronegative.

The chain recombines TRBV18 with TRBJ2-4; unclear D gene. The V gene's germline CDR1 is KGHSH and CDR2 LQKENI. CDR3 size: 17 residues. Trimming pared 0 bases from V and 1 base from J, leaving 13 bases between. Here the CDR3 reads CASSPPSPVAAKNIQYF. The CDR3 region has the DNA TGTGCCAGCTCACCACCGTCCCCGGTCGCGGCCAAAAACATTCAGTACTTC.

This clone was observed a handful of times. The chain joins TRBV7-2 to TRBJ1-4; 7 bases align to TRBD1. J was trimmed by 10 bases and V by 3 bases; bases with no gene match: 2. Germline V gene sequence: CDR1 SGHTA, CDR2 FQGNSA. The CDR3 has 12 residues. In DNA, the CDR3 is TGTGCCAGCAGCTTGGACAGGCTAAAACTGTTTTTT. Protein product: CASSLDRLKLFF.

This chain connects TRBV11-2 to TRBJ1-5, with TRBD1 identical over 7 bases. The CDR3 sequence is 14 residues long. Trimming took 6 bases from V and 2 from J; bases not matched to a gene: 4. Germline values: CDR1 SGHAT, CDR2 FQNNGV. The CDR3 spells CASSSGTGNQPQHF. Here the CDR3 DNA reads TGTGCCAGCAGTTCCGGGACAGGCAATCAGCCCCAGCATTTT.

The chain is built from TRBV18 and TRBJ2-5; D is perhaps TRBD2 (7 bases). The J call may not be correct, given that the DNA end is closer to TRBJ2-7. This CDR3 contains 15 residues. From germline, CDR1 is KGHSH and CDR2 LQKENI. The CDR3 DNA is TGTGCCAGCTCACCTGAAGGGGGGGCCTCCTACGAGCAGTACTTC. Encoded protein: CASSPEGGASYEQYF.

The genes are TRBV9 and TRBJ2-2, with a possible D match to TRBD1 (5 bases). Trimming removed 3 bases from V and 3 bases from J, with 9 bases in between. The CDR3 runs to 14 residues. Germline loops: CDR1 SGDLS, CDR2 YYNGEE. This CDR3 is CASSADRYTGELFF. DNA for the CDR3: TGTGCCAGCAGCGCCGACAGATACACCGGGGAGCTGTTTTTT.

This clone has just a few counts. The rearrangement uses TRBV7-9 and TRBJ1-2; 8 bases align to TRBD1. Trimming removed 2 bases from V and 8 bases from J; junction bases left unmatched: 1. The CDR3 runs to 12 residues. The germline gives CDR1 SEHNR, CDR2 FQNEAQ (reference sequence). This chain's CDR3 is CASSLHRGGYTF. The CDR3 nucleotides are TGTGCCAGCAGCTTACACAGGGGGGGCTACACCTTC.

The V and J genes are TRBV11-2 and TRBJ2-5, with 10 nucleotides matching TRBD2. Germline V CDR1 and CDR2: SGHAT, FQNNGV. This CDR3 comprises 16 residues. The J segment lost 0 bases and the V segment lost 1 base, leaving 2 bases of the junction unmatched. The CDR3 nucleotides read TGTGCCAGCAGCTTAGGCCTAGCGGGAGACCAAGAGACCCAGTACTTC. Translating it yields CASSLGLAGDQETQYF. The whole variable domain, remainder taken from reference TRBV11-2 and TRBJ2-5, is EAGVAQSPRYKIIEKRQSVAFWCNPISGHATLYWYQQILGQGPKLLIQFQNNGVVDDSQLPKDRFSAERLKGVDSTLKIQPAKLEDSAVYLCASSLGLAGDQETQYFGPGTRLLVL.

As to this clone: Relative to the germline gene, one junction end is altered; a read error may explain this. The chain carries TRBV7-9 and TRBJ2-2; no clear D gene. The CDR3 totals 14 residues. In germline, CDR1 is SEHNR, CDR2 FQNEAQ (reference sequence). The CDR3 sequence: CSSSSYRNTGELFF. CDR3 nucleotide sequence: TGTTCCAGCAGCTCATATAGAAACACCGGGGAGCTGTTTTTT.

This sequence joins TRBV7-3 and TRBJ2-3; possibly TRBD2 for D (5 bases). The V gene lost 4 bases and the J gene lost 0 bases, with 17 bases spanning the gap. Germline V lookup: CDR1 SGHTA, CDR2 FQGTGA. This CDR3 comprises 17 residues. The CDR3 loop is CASSSYLPGSSTDTQYF. CDR3 DNA sequence: TGTGCCAGCAGCTCCTATCTGCCGGGGTCAAGCACAGATACGCAGTATTTT. The whole variable domain, filled in from reference TRBV7-3 and TRBJ2-3, reads GAGVSQTPSNKVTEKGKYVELRCDPISGHTALYWYRQSLGQGPEFLIYFQGTGAADDSGLPNDRFFAVRPEGSVSTLKIQRTERGDSAVYLCASSSYLPGSSTDTQYFGPGTRLTVL.

The CDR3 reads CASSYGLGTTYEQYF. The CDR3 nucleotides read TGTGCCAGCAGTTATGGACTAGGGACAACCTACGAGCAGTACTTC. The chain joins TRBV6-5 to TRBJ2-7; D might be TRBD2 (7 bases). V was pared by 3 bases and J by 2 bases, with 14 bases between. Germline V gene sequence: CDR1 MNHEY, CDR2 SVGAGI. The CDR3 consists of 15 residues.

The rearrangement links TRBV10-3 to TRBJ1-3; TRBD1 might be the D (5 bases). The CDR3 totals 13 residues. CDR1 is ENHRY and CDR2 is SYGVKD in the germline V gene. The ends were cut back, 0 bases at V and 8 bases at J, with 8 bases in the middle. CDR3 amino acids: CAISESRADTIYF. In nucleotides, the CDR3 is TGTGCCATCAGTGAGTCCAGGGCAGACACCATATATTTT.

The rearrangement uses TRBV7-2 and TRBJ1-5; D perhaps matches TRBD1 (6 bases). Trimming took 7 bases from V and 2 from J, leaving 15 bases between them. From germline, CDR1 is SGHTA and CDR2 FQGNSA. The CDR3 totals 15 residues. The CDR3 DNA reads as TGTGCCAGCATCGTTATACAGGGTGGCAATCAGCCCCAGCATTTT. Encoded protein: CASIVIQGGNQPQHF. The variable domain in full, with the rest retrieved from reference TRBV7-2 and TRBJ1-5, is GAGVSQSPSNKVTEKGKDVELRCDPISGHTALYWYRQSLGQGLEFLIYFQGNSAPDKSGLPSDRFSAERTGGSVSTLTIQRTQQEDSAVYLCASIVIQGGNQPQHFGDGTRLSIL.

This chain uses TRBV6-5 with TRBJ2-5; 11 bases map to TRBD2. V lost 6 bases to trimming and J lost 1 base; unmatched junction nucleotides: 4. The CDR3 runs 15 residues. CDR1 is MNHEY and CDR2 is SVGAGI in the germline V gene. The CDR3 DNA reads as TGTGCCAGCAGCCCGGGACTAGCGGTCCAAGAGACCCAGTACTTC. This encodes CASSPGLAVQETQYF.

The chain joins TRBV27 to TRBJ1-6; 7 bases line up with TRBD1. The CDR3 has 16 amino acids. Germline CDR1 reads MNHEY; CDR2 reads SMNVEV (reference sequence). V lost 0 bases to trimming and J lost 11 bases; unmatched junction nucleotides: 10. CDR3 in amino acids: CASSLSSAQGLTPLHF. The CDR3 DNA reads as TGTGCCAGCAGTTTATCGAGTGCACAGGGGCTTACACCCCTCCACTTT.

The chain has TRBV5-5 and TRBJ1-2; 7 bases map to TRBD1. Germline-derived CDR1 and CDR2 are SGHKS and YYEKEE (reference sequence). V dropped 4 bases and J dropped 4; count of bases not matched to a gene: 7. The CDR3 runs to 14 residues. The CDR3 coding sequence is TGTGCCAGCAGCCGACGGGGACAGCCCTATGGCTACACCTTC. Translating it yields CASSRRGQPYGYTF.

The V call is TRBV7-8, the J call TRBJ2-1; 9 nucleotides agree with TRBD1. Germline-derived CDR1 and CDR2 are SGHVS and FQNEAQ. V trimming: 4 bases; J trimming: 2 bases; junction bases outside the gene matches: 3. The CDR3 runs 15 residues. CDR3 sequence reads: CASSSGQGAYNEQFF. The CDR3 nucleotides read TGTGCCAGCAGCTCGGGACAGGGTGCCTACAATGAGCAGTTCTTC.

V is TRBV19 and J is TRBJ2-7, with 10 nucleotides matching TRBD1. The CDR3 length is 16 residues. From germline, CDR1 is LNHDA and CDR2 SQIVND (reference sequence). V shed 1 base, J shed 3 bases, and the junction held 6 bases outside the gene matches. The CDR3 sequence: CASSIGGQGSVYEQYF. The CDR3 bases are TGTGCCAGTAGTATAGGGGGACAGGGGAGCGTCTACGAGCAGTACTTC.

The rearrangement joins TRBV9 to TRBJ1-2; possible D gene TRBD1, 5 bases. V was clipped by 3 bases and J by 8 bases, with 14 bases between them. Germline V CDR1 and CDR2: SGDLS, YYNGEE. The length of the CDR3 is 13 residues. CDR3 nucleotides: TGTGCCAGCAGCGGGGCTGGGGCGTACGGCTACACCTTC. Translating it yields CASSGAGAYGYTF. The full variable domain, its missing parts supplied by reference TRBV9 and TRBJ1-2, is DSGVTQTPKHLITATGQRVTLRCSPRSGDLSVYWYQQSLDQGLQFLIQYYNGEERAKGNILERFSAQQFPDLHSELNLSSLELGDSALYFCASSGAGAYGYTFGSGTRLTVV.